The rows below give T cell receptor beta chains drawn from one sample of a study of blood T cell repertoires in COVID-19. The repertoire was sequenced with immunoSEQ multiplex PCR; TCRdb's copy has only in-frame clones and lacks some. The sample includes about 29,000 clones, around 89% of them seen just once. Sequenced input: peripheral blood. These receptors originate from a human donor in a cohort sampled during active COVID-19. The CDR3 runs from the conserved cysteine through the conserved F or W. The D gene is left open where the match is weak. Some rows have no size entry. The others give once, few or many, or a class for an expanded clone.

V gene,J gene,clone size,D gene,CDR3 protein,CDR3 DNA
TRBV3-1/TRBV3-2,TRBJ1-3,.,TRBD1,CASSRQRGRGNTIYF,TGTGCCAGCAGCCGACAAAGGGGGCGTGGAAACACCATATATTTT
TRBV7-6,TRBJ2-3,.,TRBD2,CASSSRGTSGGRTDTQYF,TGTGCCAGCAGCTCTCGGGGGACTAGCGGGGGGCGGACAGATACGCAGTATTTT
TRBV3-1/TRBV3-2,TRBJ2-1,.,.,CASSQDLKAGWNEQFF,TGTGCCAGCAGCCAAGATCTTAAGGCAGGGTGGAATGAGCAGTTCTTC
TRBV10-3,TRBJ2-7,.,.,CAISEIRGEQYF,TGTGCCATCAGTGAGATCAGGGGCGAGCAGTACTTC
TRBV5-1,TRBJ2-3,once,.,CASSLVQGNSDTQYF,TGCGCCAGCAGCTTGGTCCAGGGAAATTCAGATACGCAGTATTTT
TRBV9,TRBJ2-1,.,TRBD2,CASSVDGGAVYNEQFF,TGTGCCAGCAGCGTAGACGGGGGGGCCGTCTACAATGAGCAGTTCTTC
TRBV4-1,TRBJ2-5,.,.,CASSQGLGEGETQYF,TGCGCCAGCAGCCAGGGACTTGGAGAGGGAGAGACCCAGTACTTC
TRBV11-3,TRBJ2-1,.,TRBD2,CASSLAGGPRQFF,TGTGCCAGCAGCTTAGCGGGGGGGCCGAGGCAGTTCTTC
TRBV6-5,TRBJ1-1,.,TRBD1,CASRRDSTMNTEAFF,TGTGCCAGCAGACGGGACAGCACAATGAACACTGAAGCTTTCTTT
TRBV5-1,TRBJ2-7,once,.,CASSKQGGYEQYF,TGCGCCAGCAGCAAACAGGGCGGCTACGAGCAGTACTTC
TRBV4-3,TRBJ1-6,.,TRBD1,CASSQDYTGGSYNSPLHF,TGCGCCAGCAGCCAAGATTATACAGGGGGCTCCTATAATTCACCCCTCCACTTT
TRBV18,TRBJ1-1,.,.,CASSRGGGTEAFF,TGTGCCAGCTCACGGGGAGGGGGCACTGAAGCTTTCTTT
TRBV2,TRBJ1-2,.,TRBD1,CASPADGDRVGYGYTF,TGTGCCAGCCCAGCTGACGGGGACAGGGTGGGCTATGGCTACACCTTC
TRBV5-1,TRBJ2-7,.,.,CASSSPGNEQYF,TGCGCCAGCAGCTCGCCGGGGAACGAGCAGTACTTC
TRBV30,TRBJ1-6,few,.,CASRVGSSYNSPLHF,TGTGCCTCCAGGGTCGGGAGCTCCTATAATTCACCCCTCCACTTT
TRBV7-9,TRBJ2-1,once,.,CASSFRASGQSGEQFF,TGTGCCAGCAGCTTCCGGGCCAGCGGCCAATCGGGGGAGCAGTTCTTC
TRBV6-5,TRBJ2-4,once,TRBD2,CASSYSGGIAKNIQYF,TGTGCCAGCAGTTACTCGGGGGGGATAGCCAAAAACATTCAGTACTTC
TRBV6-5,TRBJ2-3,.,TRBD2,CASAPGGRADTQYF,TGTGCCAGCGCCCCGGGGGGTCGCGCAGATACGCAGTATTTT
TRBV30,TRBJ2-5,.,TRBD2,CAWTPSGGYQETQYF,TGTGCCTGGACCCCCAGCGGGGGGTACCAAGAGACCCAGTACTTC
TRBV5-4,TRBJ1-2,.,.,CASSNWDLDYGYTF,TGTGCCAGCAGCAATTGGGACTTAGACTATGGCTACACCTTC
TRBV12-3/TRBV12-4,TRBJ2-7,.,.,CASSLGGNEQYF,TGTGCCAGCAGTTTAGGAGGAAACGAGCAGTACTTC
TRBV24-1,TRBJ2-3,.,.,CATSDEPDTQYF,TGTGCCACCAGTGATGAGCCAGATACGCAGTATTTT
TRBV18,TRBJ1-5,.,TRBD1,CASSPMGQGAQPQHF,TGTGCCAGCTCACCAATGGGACAGGGGGCCCAGCCCCAGCATTTT
TRBV3-1/TRBV3-2,TRBJ2-3,.,.,CASSRSADTQYF,TGTGCCAGCAGCAGGAGCGCAGATACGCAGTATTTT
TRBV1,TRBJ2-1,.,.,CTSSQAKGEPSHNEQFF,TGCACCAGCAGCCAAGCGAAGGGGGAACCCTCCCACAATGAGCAGTTCTTC
TRBV2,TRBJ1-1,.,TRBD1,CASNTQGAANTEAFF,TGTGCCAGCAACACCCAGGGGGCGGCGAACACTGAAGCTTTCTTT